This is a list of T cell receptor beta chains from one sample in a study of T cell repertoires in cytomegalovirus infection. No antigen is known for these receptors. MiXCR, run by TCRdb on the reads, gives a single entry per CDR3 protein. The profile covers about 78,000 distinct CDR3 sequences, with about 37% appearing a single time and more than 80% taken by the ten largest. The material was CD8+ T cells from cultured PBMCs, obtained from culture after CMV antigen stimulation. The source of these receptors is a human donor in good health (CMV status not recorded). Some clones in this sample may be carry-over from other donors' samples. Both conserved end residues are part of each CDR3. D genes are given only for firm matches. Some rows mark clone size as missing; the rest say once, few, many or name a class of expanded clone.

j_call: TRBJ2-7
clone_size: .
d_call: .
cdr3_length: 15
v_call: TRBV7-6
cdr3_nt: TGTGCCAGCAGCGGAGGGGGCCGGGGTCACTACGAGCAGTACTTC
cdr3_aa: CASSGGGRGHYEQYF

j_call: TRBJ1-1
clone_size: .
d_call: .
cdr3_length: 14
v_call: TRBV13
cdr3_nt: TGTGCCAGCAGCTCCCTGGGGGGGGTCACTGAAGCTTTCTTT
cdr3_aa: CASSSLGGVTEAFF

j_call: TRBJ1-3
clone_size: .
d_call: TRBD1
cdr3_length: 17
v_call: TRBV28
cdr3_nt: TGTGCCAGCAGTCTTGGGAATACAGGGGGTACTGGAAACACCATATATTTT
cdr3_aa: CASSLGNTGGTGNTIYF

j_call: TRBJ2-7
clone_size: .
d_call: TRBD1
cdr3_length: 13
v_call: TRBV7-9
cdr3_nt: TGTGCCAGCAGCTGGACAGGGAGCTACGAGCAGTACTTC
cdr3_aa: CASSWTGSYEQYF

j_call: TRBJ2-6
clone_size: once
d_call: .
cdr3_length: 16
v_call: TRBV12-3/TRBV12-4
cdr3_nt: TGTGCCAGCAGTTTATTAGTAAACTCTGGGGCCAACGTCCTGACTTTC
cdr3_aa: CASSLLVNSGANVLTF

j_call: TRBJ2-7
clone_size: few
d_call: TRBD1
cdr3_length: 17
v_call: TRBV27
cdr3_nt: TGTGCCAGCAGTCTTACCCGTGGACAGGGGGAGTCCTACGAGCAGTACTTC
cdr3_aa: CASSLTRGQGESYEQYF

j_call: TRBJ2-1
clone_size: .
d_call: .
cdr3_length: 16
v_call: TRBV12-3/TRBV12-4
cdr3_nt: TGTGCCAGCAGTTTCTGGGTACCCGGGGACTACAATGAGCAGTTCTTC
cdr3_aa: CASSFWVPGDYNEQFF

j_call: TRBJ2-2
clone_size: .
d_call: .
cdr3_length: 15
v_call: TRBV29-1
cdr3_nt: TGCAGCGTTGTGAGTGGGCAGTCGAACACCGGGGAGCTGTTTTTT
cdr3_aa: CSVVSGQSNTGELFF

j_call: TRBJ1-1
clone_size: .
d_call: .
cdr3_length: 14
v_call: TRBV6-2/TRBV6-3
cdr3_nt: TGTGCCAGCAGTTACTCGATGGGGGGCACTGAAGCTTTCTTT
cdr3_aa: CASSYSMGGTEAFF

j_call: TRBJ1-4
clone_size: .
d_call: .
cdr3_length: 18
v_call: TRBV7-9
cdr3_nt: TGTGCCAGCAGCTTATGGCAGACTACAAAACCGAAAAATGAAAAACTGTTTTTT
cdr3_aa: CASSLWQTTKPKNEKLFF

j_call: TRBJ1-4
clone_size: .
d_call: TRBD1
cdr3_length: 17
v_call: TRBV4-1
cdr3_nt: TGCGCCAGCAGCCAAGCCCGGGGACAGGCCAGAAATGAAAAACTGTTTTTT
cdr3_aa: CASSQARGQARNEKLFF

j_call: TRBJ1-2
clone_size: few
d_call: TRBD1
cdr3_length: 15
v_call: TRBV7-9
cdr3_nt: TGTGCCAGCAGCCCAGGACAGGGCCTCATCTATGGCTACACCTTC
cdr3_aa: CASSPGQGLIYGYTF

j_call: TRBJ2-6
clone_size: few
d_call: .
cdr3_length: 18
v_call: TRBV2
cdr3_nt: TGTGCCAGCAGGACCCCGGGACGGGCCGACTCTGGGGCCAACGTCCTGACTTTC
cdr3_aa: CASRTPGRADSGANVLTF

j_call: TRBJ2-1
clone_size: medium-sized
d_call: .
cdr3_length: 14
v_call: TRBV7-9
cdr3_nt: TGTGCCAGCAGCTTGTCGGGCCTGGAAAATGAGCAGTTCTTC
cdr3_aa: CASSLSGLENEQFF

j_call: TRBJ2-3
clone_size: many
d_call: .
cdr3_length: 14
v_call: TRBV7-8
cdr3_nt: TGTGCCAGCAGCTTGGCGGGGAGCACAGATACGCAGTATTTT
cdr3_aa: CASSLAGSTDTQYF

j_call: TRBJ1-1
clone_size: few
d_call: .
cdr3_length: 13
v_call: TRBV2
cdr3_nt: TGTGCCAGCAGTGAAGCGGGTAGGACTGAAGCTTTCTTT
cdr3_aa: CASSEAGRTEAFF

j_call: TRBJ1-1
clone_size: few
d_call: .
cdr3_length: 14
v_call: TRBV5-1
cdr3_nt: TGCGCCAGCAGCTTGGCCGGAGAATTCACTGAAGCTTTCTTT
cdr3_aa: CASSLAGEFTEAFF

j_call: TRBJ2-7
clone_size: few
d_call: .
cdr3_length: 13
v_call: TRBV7-9
cdr3_nt: TGTGCCAGCAGCCCGCCATCCTCCTACGAGCAGTACTTC
cdr3_aa: CASSPPSSYEQYF

j_call: TRBJ1-1
clone_size: .
d_call: .
cdr3_length: 11
v_call: TRBV14
cdr3_nt: TGTGCCAGCAGCCACCACCGATGGGACCCATTT
cdr3_aa: CASSHHRWDPF

j_call: TRBJ2-7
clone_size: few
d_call: TRBD1
cdr3_length: 15
v_call: TRBV20-1
cdr3_nt: TGCAGTGTAACCGACCGGGACAGGGTCGACTACGAGCAGTACTTC
cdr3_aa: CSVTDRDRVDYEQYF

j_call: TRBJ1-1
clone_size: .
d_call: TRBD1
cdr3_length: 15
v_call: TRBV7-9
cdr3_nt: TGTGCCAGCAGCTTATACAGGGGGATGAACACTGAAGCTTTCTTT
cdr3_aa: CASSLYRGMNTEAFF

j_call: TRBJ1-2
clone_size: .
d_call: .
cdr3_length: 15
v_call: TRBV2
cdr3_nt: TGTGCCAGCAGTGAAGTCCTCCGAGCTAACTATGGCTACACCTTC
cdr3_aa: CASSEVLRANYGYTF

j_call: TRBJ2-1
clone_size: .
d_call: TRBD2
cdr3_length: 19
v_call: TRBV7-7
cdr3_nt: TGTGCTAGCAGCCACTCCACTAGCGGGGGGGATGGGGCCTACAATGAGCAGTTCTTC
cdr3_aa: CASSHSTSGGDGAYNEQFF

j_call: TRBJ1-2
clone_size: .
d_call: .
cdr3_length: 11
v_call: TRBV20-1
cdr3_nt: TGCAGTGGAGTGGGGATTCATGGCTACACCTTC
cdr3_aa: CSGVGIHGYTF

j_call: TRBJ2-6
clone_size: few
d_call: .
cdr3_length: 17
v_call: TRBV15
cdr3_nt: TGTGCCACCAGAGCTGGAGACGGTTTCTCTGGGGCCAACGTCCTGACTTTC
cdr3_aa: CATRAGDGFSGANVLTF

j_call: TRBJ1-1
clone_size: .
d_call: TRBD1
cdr3_length: 15
v_call: TRBV27
cdr3_nt: TGTGCCAGCAGTCGAGAGGGACAGTGGAACACTGAAGCTTTCTTT
cdr3_aa: CASSREGQWNTEAFF

j_call: TRBJ2-7
clone_size: few
d_call: TRBD1
cdr3_length: 15
v_call: TRBV27
cdr3_nt: TGTGCCAGCAGTCCTCGACAGGGGATGCGAGACGAGCAGTACTTC
cdr3_aa: CASSPRQGMRDEQYF

j_call: TRBJ2-1
clone_size: many
d_call: TRBD2
cdr3_length: 16
v_call: TRBV11-1
cdr3_nt: TGTGCCAGCAGCACCTCATTAGCGGGGGGCTACAATGAGCAGTTCTTC
cdr3_aa: CASSTSLAGGYNEQFF

j_call: TRBJ2-2
clone_size: .
d_call: .
cdr3_length: 15
v_call: TRBV10-2
cdr3_nt: TGCGCCAGCCATTTGGGGGCTTCGAACACCGGGGAGCTGTTTTTT
cdr3_aa: CASHLGASNTGELFF

j_call: TRBJ1-2
clone_size: .
d_call: TRBD1
cdr3_length: 18
v_call: TRBV4-2
cdr3_nt: TGTGCCAGCAGCCAAGATCGGACAGGGGATCTGATTAACTATGGCTACACCTTC
cdr3_aa: CASSQDRTGDLINYGYTF

j_call: TRBJ2-7
clone_size: .
d_call: TRBD1
cdr3_length: 14
v_call: TRBV7-2
cdr3_nt: TGTGCCAGCAGCTTCGGACAGGTGGGCTACGAGCAGTACTTC
cdr3_aa: CASSFGQVGYEQYF

j_call: TRBJ2-1
clone_size: .
d_call: TRBD1
cdr3_length: 15
v_call: TRBV3-1
cdr3_nt: TGTGCCAGCAGCCTGCGGAGCAGGGGGCTCCATGAGCAGTTCTTC
cdr3_aa: CASSLRSRGLHEQFF

j_call: TRBJ2-7
clone_size: .
d_call: .
cdr3_length: 14
v_call: TRBV20-1
cdr3_nt: TGCAGTGCTAGTAAAGAGGGGAGAACTACTGAGCAGTACTTC
cdr3_aa: CSASKEGRTTEQYF

j_call: TRBJ2-7
clone_size: .
d_call: TRBD1
cdr3_length: 11
v_call: TRBV29-1
cdr3_nt: TGCAGCGCTGGGACAGAGTACGAGCAGTACTTC
cdr3_aa: CSAGTEYEQYF

j_call: TRBJ2-3
clone_size: .
d_call: TRBD2
cdr3_length: 17
v_call: TRBV4-1
cdr3_nt: TGCGCCAGCAGCCAAGAACCCCGACTAGCGAGCGCAGATACGCAGTATTTT
cdr3_aa: CASSQEPRLASADTQYF

j_call: TRBJ2-3
clone_size: .
d_call: .
cdr3_length: 13
v_call: TRBV11-3
cdr3_nt: TGTGCCAGCAGCTTAGACCCGGCAGATACGCAGTATTTT
cdr3_aa: CASSLDPADTQYF

j_call: TRBJ2-1
clone_size: .
d_call: .
cdr3_length: 16
v_call: TRBV19
cdr3_nt: TGTGCCAGTAGGGGATTTTTGACCGACCTTTACAATGAGCAGTTCTTC
cdr3_aa: CASRGFLTDLYNEQFF

j_call: TRBJ1-1
clone_size: few
d_call: .
cdr3_length: 16
v_call: TRBV7-9
cdr3_nt: TGTGCCAGCAGCCCGATGAGTAGCAGCATGAACACTGAAGCTTTCTTT
cdr3_aa: CASSPMSSSMNTEAFF